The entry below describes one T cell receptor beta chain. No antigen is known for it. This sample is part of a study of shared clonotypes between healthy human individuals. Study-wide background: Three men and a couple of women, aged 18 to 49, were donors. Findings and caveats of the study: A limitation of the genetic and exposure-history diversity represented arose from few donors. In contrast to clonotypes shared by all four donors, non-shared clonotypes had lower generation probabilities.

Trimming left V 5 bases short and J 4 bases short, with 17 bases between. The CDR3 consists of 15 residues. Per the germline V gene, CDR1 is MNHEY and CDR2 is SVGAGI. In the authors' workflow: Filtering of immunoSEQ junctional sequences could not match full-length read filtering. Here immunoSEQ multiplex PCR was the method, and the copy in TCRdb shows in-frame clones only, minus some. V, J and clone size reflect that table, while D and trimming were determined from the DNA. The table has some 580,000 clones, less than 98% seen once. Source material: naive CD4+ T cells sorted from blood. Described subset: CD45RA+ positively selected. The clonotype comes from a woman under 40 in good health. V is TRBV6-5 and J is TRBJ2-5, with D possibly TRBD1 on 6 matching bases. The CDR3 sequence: CASSVNPGRGETQYF. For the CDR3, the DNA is TGTGCCAGCAGTGTTAATCCAGGCAGGGGAGAGACCCAGTACTTC.